One TCR beta chain is described in this entry. Assay: immunoSEQ multiplex PCR; the TCRdb copy retains only in-frame clones and omits some. The sample consists of about 13,000 clones, roughly 85% of them appearing once. The ends were cut back, 4 bases at V and 2 bases at J, with 16 bases in the middle. The CDR3 has 17 residues. Germline V gives CDR1 SGHTS, CDR2 YDEGEE. These data are taken from a study of technical replicates of blood from several donors. V usage is TRBV5-8 and J usage is TRBJ2-6; possible D gene TRBD2, 5 bases. This clonotype was sampled from a human donor in good health. Sample: PBMCs. The CDR3 sequence is CASSRVRTFTGANVLTF. As DNA, the CDR3 is TGTGCCAGCAGCCGCGTCCGGACTTTTACTGGGGCCAACGTCCTGACTTTC.